This entry concerns a single TCR beta chain. The data stem from a study of blood T cell repertoires in COVID-19. Across the whole study: COVID-19 samples, acute and convalescent, were from the United States, Italy and Spain. The analysed material was cDNA or gDNA that came from T cells, B-cell-depleted T cells, or PBMCs.

Germline assignment: CDR1 SGHRS and CDR2 YFSETQ. V shed 1 base and J shed 5 bases, with 24 bases lying between them. This CDR3 comprises 18 residues. In the original workflow: Amplification with reference gene primers provided the estimates of nucleated cell counts. This table comes from immunoSEQ multiplex PCR, and its TCRdb copy is limited to in-frame clones, with some not included. The V and J calls and the clone size are those of that table, but D and trimming were determined from the DNA. The sample lists just under 90,000 clones, around 88% occurring once. The chain has TRBV5-1 and TRBJ1-1; D may be TRBD1 (6 bases). Sequences were obtained from peripheral blood. This receptor was obtained from a man aged 55 to 70 with acute or convalescent COVID-19. The CDR3 DNA sequence: TGCGCCAGCAGCTTGAAAAAAGAAACAGGGACGTTAACAACTGAAGCTTTCTTT. Translation gives CASSLKKETGTLTTEAFF.